Listed below are T cell receptor beta chains from one sample, sequenced in a study of spatial heterogeneity in lung cancer. From the 5' RACE reads, TCRdb called clonotypes with MiXCR, one entry per CDR3 protein. Among about 5,200 distinct CDR3 sequences listed, 9% to 15% were seen once. The sequencing here drew on lung tumor tissue, taken at surgery. Receptors originate from a male donor with early-stage non-small cell lung cancer. Each CDR3 is given with its conserved first and last residue. The D gene is left open where the match is weak. Size is stated for part of the rows, as once, few or many counts, or as a class when the clone is expanded.

v_call,clone_size,j_call,d_call,cdr3_nt,cdr3_aa
TRBV20-1,-,TRBJ2-2,-,TGCAGTGCTACTACCGGGAACCCGAACACCGGGGAGCTGTTTTTT,CSATTGNPNTGELFF
TRBV6-5,medium-sized,TRBJ1-1,-,TGTGCCAGCAGTTACTGGGGACTTGGGACTGAAGCTTTCTTT,CASSYWGLGTEAFF
TRBV7-6,-,TRBJ1-4,-,TGTGCCAGCAGCCCCAGGGCAGGGGATGGAGGAGAAAAACTGTTTTTT,CASSPRAGDGGEKLFF
TRBV7-9,-,TRBJ2-1,-,TGTGCCAGCAGCTTAGCGCTGGCGGGCTCCTACAATGAGCAGTTCTTC,CASSLALAGSYNEQFF
TRBV10-3,many,TRBJ1-4,TRBD1,TGTGCCATCAGCGCGGGACAGCTTAATGAAAAACTGTTTTTT,CAISAGQLNEKLFF
TRBV7-9,medium-sized,TRBJ1-5,-,TGTGCCAGCAGCACCACCGGGGCCGGGGATCAGCCCCAGCATTTT,CASSTTGAGDQPQHF
TRBV7-2,many,TRBJ1-5,-,TGTGCCAGCAGCGTGTCAACGGGAGATAGCAATCAGCCCCAGCATTTT,CASSVSTGDSNQPQHF
TRBV6-5,medium-sized,TRBJ1-4,-,TGTGCCAGCAGTTACAGGGGAGATCGTGATGAAAAACTGTTTTTT,CASSYRGDRDEKLFF
TRBV20-1,few,TRBJ1-1,TRBD1,TGCAGTGCTAGCCCTGGACAGGGAAGGACTGAAGCTTTCTTT,CSASPGQGRTEAFF
TRBV7-2,few,TRBJ2-1,TRBD2,TGTGCCAGCAGCTTAGGTCCCAGCGGGAGTTCGCAGTTCTTC,CASSLGPSGSSQFF
TRBV7-2,many,TRBJ1-6,-,TGTGCCAGCAGCTCCCAGGGACAAATCCGGTCACCCCTCCACTTT,CASSSQGQIRSPLHF
TRBV20-1,-,TRBJ2-1,TRBD2,TGCAGTGCTAGAGATCCCGCCACTAGCGGGGGGGTGAATGAGCAGTTCTTC,CSARDPATSGGVNEQFF
TRBV20-1,few,TRBJ1-1,-,TGCAGTGCTAGAGACGTGAACACTGAAGCTTTCTTT,CSARDVNTEAFF